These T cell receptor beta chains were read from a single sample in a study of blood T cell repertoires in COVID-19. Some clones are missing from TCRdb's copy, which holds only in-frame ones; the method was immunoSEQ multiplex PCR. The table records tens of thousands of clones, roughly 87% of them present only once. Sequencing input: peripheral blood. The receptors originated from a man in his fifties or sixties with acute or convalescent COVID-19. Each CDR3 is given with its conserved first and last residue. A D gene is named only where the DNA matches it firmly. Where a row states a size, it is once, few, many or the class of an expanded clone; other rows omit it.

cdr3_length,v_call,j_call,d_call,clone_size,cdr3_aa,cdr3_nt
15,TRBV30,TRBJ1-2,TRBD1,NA,CAWSVGTGVWDGYTF,TGTGCCTGGAGTGTCGGGACAGGGGTGTGGGATGGCTACACCTTC
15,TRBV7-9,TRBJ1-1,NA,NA,CASSLAEVLNTEAFF,TGTGCCAGCAGCTTAGCGGAGGTCCTGAACACTGAAGCTTTCTTT
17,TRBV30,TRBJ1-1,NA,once,CAWSVRALRVRNTEAFF,TGTGCCTGGAGTGTACGGGCTCTCAGGGTTCGAAACACTGAAGCTTTCTTT
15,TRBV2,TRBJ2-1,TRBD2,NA,CASSPGTSGGPEQFF,TGTGCCAGCAGTCCCGGGACTAGCGGGGGCCCCGAGCAGTTCTTC
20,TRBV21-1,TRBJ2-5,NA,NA,CASSKGIVSGHTIPWETQYF,TGTGCCAGCAGCAAAGGTATCGTGTCGGGACACACCATCCCATGGGAGACCCAGTACTTC
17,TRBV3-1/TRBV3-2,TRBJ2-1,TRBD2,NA,CASSQDWARGVVYEQFF,TGTGCCAGCAGCCAAGATTGGGCGCGGGGGGTTGTTTATGAGCAGTTCTTC
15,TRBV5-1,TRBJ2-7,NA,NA,CASSLVGDGAYEQYF,TGCGCCAGCAGCTTGGTCGGGGATGGGGCCTACGAGCAGTACTTC
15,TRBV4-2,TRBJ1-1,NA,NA,CASSQDGHSNTEAFF,TGTGCCAGCAGCCAAGACGGACACTCGAACACTGAAGCTTTCTTT
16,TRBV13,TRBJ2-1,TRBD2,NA,CASSSSTSGDYNEQFF,TGTGCCAGCAGCTCGTCGACTAGCGGGGATTACAATGAGCAGTTCTTC
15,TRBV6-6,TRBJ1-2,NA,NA,CASSYPGGTGRGYTF,TGTGCCAGCAGTTACCCCGGCGGGACGGGGAGAGGCTACACCTTC
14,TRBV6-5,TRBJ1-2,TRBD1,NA,CASSYLGQSYGYTF,TGTGCCAGCAGTTACTTGGGACAGAGCTATGGCTACACCTTC
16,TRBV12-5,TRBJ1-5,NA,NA,CASGLGKWTIKQPQHF,TGTGCTAGTGGTTTGGGAAAATGGACAATTAAACAGCCCCAGCATTTT
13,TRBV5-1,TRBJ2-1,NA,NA,CASSLEPTGEQFF,TGCGCCAGCAGCTTGGAGCCGACGGGTGAGCAGTTCTTC
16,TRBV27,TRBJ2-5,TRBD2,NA,CASSLRLAGGLETQYF,TGTGCCAGCAGTTTACGACTAGCGGGGGGGCTTGAGACCCAGTACTTC
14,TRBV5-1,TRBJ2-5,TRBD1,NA,CASSPGQPQETQYF,TGCGCCAGCAGCCCGGGACAGCCCCAAGAGACCCAGTACTTC
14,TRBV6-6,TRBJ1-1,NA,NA,CASTPPQGDTEAFF,TGTGCCAGCACGCCTCCACAGGGAGACACTGAAGCTTTCTTT
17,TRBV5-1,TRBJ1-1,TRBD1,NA,CASSRGQGGTSNTEAFF,TGCGCCAGCAGCCGGGGACAGGGGGGAACCTCGAACACTGAAGCTTTCTTT
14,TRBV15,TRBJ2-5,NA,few,CATSTRGGSETQYF,TGTGCCACCAGCACGAGGGGGGGCAGCGAGACCCAGTACTTC
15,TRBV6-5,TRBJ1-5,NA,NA,CASSSDSLNNQPQHF,TGTGCCAGCAGTTCCGACAGTCTGAACAATCAGCCCCAGCATTTT
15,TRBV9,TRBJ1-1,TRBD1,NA,CASSALTGGVPEAFF,TGTGCCAGCAGCGCCCTGACAGGGGGCGTACCTGAAGCTTTCTTT
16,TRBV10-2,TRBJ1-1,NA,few,CASSERGQGRNTEAFF,TGCGCCAGCAGTGAGAGAGGGCAGGGGAGGAACACTGAAGCTTTCTTT
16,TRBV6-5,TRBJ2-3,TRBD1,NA,CASSYSPGGGADTQYF,TGTGCCAGCAGTTACTCCCCAGGGGGCGGCGCAGATACGCAGTATTTT
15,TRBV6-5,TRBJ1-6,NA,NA,CASSSRLDYNSPLHF,TGTGCCAGCAGCTCGCGACTCGACTATAATTCACCCCTCCACTTT
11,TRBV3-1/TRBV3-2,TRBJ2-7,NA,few,CASSQSYEQYF,TGTGCCAGCAGCCAGAGCTACGAGCAGTACTTC
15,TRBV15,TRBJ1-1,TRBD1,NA,CATSRRGTVNTEAFF,TGTGCCACCAGCCGCCGAGGGACAGTGAACACTGAAGCTTTCTTT
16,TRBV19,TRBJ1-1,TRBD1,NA,CASSRGTGSLNTEAFF,TGTGCCAGTAGTAGAGGGACAGGGTCTTTGAACACTGAAGCTTTCTTT
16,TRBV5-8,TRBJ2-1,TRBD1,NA,CASSLFYRGDYNEQFF,TGTGCCAGCAGCTTGTTTTACAGGGGGGACTACAATGAGCAGTTCTTC
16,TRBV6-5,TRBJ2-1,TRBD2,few,CASSFLGGGSYNEQFF,TGTGCCAGCAGTTTCCTTGGCGGGGGGTCTTACAATGAGCAGTTCTTC
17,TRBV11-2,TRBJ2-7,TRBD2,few,CASRLRTSGGLSYEQYF,TGTGCCAGCAGGCTCCGGACTAGCGGGGGCCTCTCCTACGAGCAGTACTTC
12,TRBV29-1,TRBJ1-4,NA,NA,CSVGRSNEKLFF,TGCAGCGTTGGCCGGAGTAATGAAAAACTGTTTTTT
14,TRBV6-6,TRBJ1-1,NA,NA,CASSYPILNTEAFF,TGTGCCAGCAGTTATCCCATTTTGAACACTGAAGCTTTCTTT